A single sample is the source of the 8 T cell receptor beta chains below, sequenced in a study of blood T cell repertoires in COVID-19. Assay used: immunoSEQ multiplex PCR; TCRdb lists only in-frame clones, some missing. The repertoire includes about 120,000 clones, about 88% of them detected once, and 4.6% sits in the top ten. Source material: peripheral blood. The receptor set was obtained from a man aged 60 to 75 with COVID-19, enrolled during active disease.

V is TRBV7-6 and J is TRBJ2-5, with D perhaps matching TRBD1 (6 bases). The length of the CDR3 is 15 residues. V lost 4 bases, J lost 3 bases, and 15 bases lay in between. Germline V CDR1 and CDR2: SGHVS, FNYEAQ. CDR3 loop: CASSSQGMREETQYF. The CDR3 nucleotides read TGTGCCAGCAGCTCACAGGGCATGCGGGAAGAGACCCAGTACTTC.

The chain combines TRBV9 with TRBJ2-3; TRBD1 is a possible D gene (6 bases). Germline CDR1 is SGDLS and CDR2 is YYNGEE. The CDR3 runs to 16 residues. V was trimmed by 2 bases and J by 0 bases, leaving 13 bases between them. In DNA, the CDR3 is TGTGCCAGCAGCGTCTCCGGGACACCTAGCACAGATACGCAGTATTTT. Translated, it gives CASSVSGTPSTDTQYF.

V and J are TRBV2 and TRBJ1-6; D might be TRBD1 (5 bases). The CDR3 has 13 residues. CDR1 and CDR2 from the germline V gene are SNHLY and FYNNEI. V lost 4 bases to trimming and J lost 10 bases, with 11 bases between them. CDR3 coding DNA: TGTGCCAGCAGTGGAGGCAGGGTATCACCCCTCCACTTT. Encoded protein: CASSGGRVSPLHF.

The chain links TRBV4-1 to TRBJ1-1; D possibly corresponds to TRBD1 (6 bases). CDR1 and CDR2 (germline): MGHRA, YSYEKL. The CDR3 loop spans 14 amino acids. V was pared by 0 bases and J by 7 bases, with 12 bases between. The chain's CDR3 is CASSQDGGYLEAFF. The CDR3, as DNA: TGCGCCAGCAGCCAAGATGGGGGCTACCTTGAAGCTTTCTTT.

The rearrangement uses TRBV15 and TRBJ2-7; 7 bases are a match to TRBD1. The CDR3 has 14 amino acids. Unmatched junction bases numbered 3, after V lost 1 base and J lost 3 bases. The V gene's germline CDR1 is LNHNV and CDR2 YYDKDF (reference sequence). This CDR3 is CATSRGAGGYEQYF. CDR3 nucleotide sequence: TGTGCCACCAGCAGAGGGGCAGGGGGCTACGAGCAGTACTTC.

This chain connects TRBV24-1 to TRBJ2-1; TRBD2 matches at 9 bases. In germline, CDR1 is KGHDR, CDR2 SFDVKD. With 1 base clipped from V and 5 bases from J, the junction kept 5 bases outside the gene matches. The CDR3 length is 16 residues. The CDR3 DNA sequence: TGTGCCACCAGTGATTTTACGACTAGCGGAAACAATGAGCAGTTCTTC. Residues: CATSDFTTSGNNEQFF.

This chain links TRBV28 with TRBJ1-5; D gene ambiguous. Germline assignment: CDR1 MDHEN and CDR2 SYDVKM. V was cut by 6 bases and J by 0 bases, with 15 bases left in between. The CDR3 extends over 16 amino acids. The CDR3 DNA reads as TGTGCCAGCAGGCGGGTCCGGGGAAATAGCAATCAGCCCCAGCATTTT. It specifies CASRRVRGNSNQPQHF.

The rearrangement links TRBV19 to TRBJ2-3; no clear D gene. CDR3 length: 15 residues. V gave up 1 base and J gave up 0 bases, with 8 bases separating them. Germline CDR1 is LNHDA and CDR2 is SQIVND (reference sequence). CDR3 coding DNA: TGTGCCAGTAGTATAGGTGGAGATAGCACAGATACGCAGTATTTT. Amino acids: CASSIGGDSTDTQYF.